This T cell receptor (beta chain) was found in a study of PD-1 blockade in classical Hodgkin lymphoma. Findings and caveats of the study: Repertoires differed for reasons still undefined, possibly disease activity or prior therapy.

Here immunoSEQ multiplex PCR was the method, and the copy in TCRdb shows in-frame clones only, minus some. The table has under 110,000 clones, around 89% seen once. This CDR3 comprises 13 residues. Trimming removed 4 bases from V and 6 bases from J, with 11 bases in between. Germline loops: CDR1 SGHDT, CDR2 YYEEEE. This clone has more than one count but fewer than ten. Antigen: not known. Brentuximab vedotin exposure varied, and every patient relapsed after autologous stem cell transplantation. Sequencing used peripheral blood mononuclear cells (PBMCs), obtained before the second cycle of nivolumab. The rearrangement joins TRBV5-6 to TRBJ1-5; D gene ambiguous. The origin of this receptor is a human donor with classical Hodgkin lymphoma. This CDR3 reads CASSLGLLQPQHF. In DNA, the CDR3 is TGTGCCAGCAGCCTGGGCCTACTTCAGCCCCAGCATTTT.